A selection of T cell receptor beta chains follows, all from one sample in a study of T cell responses to AZD1222 COVID-19 vaccine. Libraries were prepared by immunoSEQ multiplex PCR; TCRdb keeps only in-frame clonotypes and omits some of them. The sample has some 100,000 clones, approximately 88% seen once. Sequencing was performed on peripheral blood, taken on day 0 of AZD1222 vaccination. The receptors were gathered from an adult in good health. The CDR3 runs from the conserved cysteine through the conserved F or W. The D gene is left open where the match is weak. Some rows mark clone size as missing; the rest say once, few, many or name a class of expanded clone.

TRBJ2-2	TRBD2	TRBV27	18	-	CASSPLAGGPTNTGELFF	TGTGCCAGCAGTCCCCTAGCGGGAGGGCCGACGAACACCGGGGAGCTGTTTTTT
TRBJ2-3	TRBD2	TRBV7-9	16	-	CASSSASGRTTDTQYF	TGTGCCAGCAGCTCCGCTAGCGGGAGGACCACAGATACGCAGTATTTT
TRBJ1-5	-	TRBV3-1/TRBV3-2	13	-	CASSQEESQPQHF	TGTGCCAGCAGCCAAGAGGAGAGTCAGCCCCAGCATTTT
TRBJ2-1	-	TRBV2	12	-	CASSEAGNEQFF	TGTGCCAGCAGTGAAGCTGGCAATGAGCAGTTCTTC
TRBJ2-7	-	TRBV5-4	16	-	CASSPGGRQGSYEQYF	TGTGCCAGCAGCCCCGGCGGTAGGCAGGGGTCCTACGAGCAGTACTTC
TRBJ1-6	-	TRBV11-3	15	many	CASSNSPTAYSPLHF	TGTGCCAGCAGCAACAGCCCCACTGCGTATTCACCCCTCCACTTT
TRBJ1-2	-	TRBV11-3	15	few	CASSLGPGDNYGYTF	TGTGCCAGCAGCTTAGGGCCAGGGGATAACTATGGCTACACCTTC
TRBJ2-7	TRBD1	TRBV5-1	14	-	CASSVGTGLGEQYF	TGCGCCAGCAGTGTCGGGACAGGCCTTGGCGAGCAGTACTTC
TRBJ2-7	-	TRBV6-5	14	-	CASSYQGQGYEQYF	TGTGCCAGCAGTTACCAAGGACAAGGATACGAGCAGTACTTC
TRBJ2-5	-	TRBV5-8	17	-	CASSLHLTTDPGKTQYF	TGTGCCAGCAGCTTGCACCTTACGACGGACCCGGGGAAGACCCAGTACTTC
TRBJ2-7	-	TRBV2	15	once	CASSDGPLGLGEQYF	TGTGCCAGCAGTGACGGACCTTTAGGCCTGGGCGAGCAGTACTTC
TRBJ1-5	TRBD1	TRBV2	15	-	CASSSLQGGNQPQHF	TGTGCCAGCAGTAGCCTACAGGGGGGCAATCAGCCCCAGCATTTT
TRBJ2-1	TRBD2	TRBV6-4	14	-	CASSDGASGNEQFF	TGTGCCAGCAGTGACGGTGCTAGCGGGAATGAGCAGTTCTTC
TRBJ1-2	-	TRBV18	15	-	CASSPLVDPSYGYTF	TGTGCCAGCTCACCACTCGTGGACCCGAGTTATGGCTACACCTTC
TRBJ2-1	TRBD2	TRBV11-2	17	-	CASKGLAGDLLLNEQFF	TGTGCCAGCAAGGGACTAGCGGGAGATCTGCTTCTCAATGAGCAGTTCTTC
TRBJ2-1	-	TRBV7-9	14	-	CASSPPGATNEQFF	TGTGCCAGCAGCCCCCCCGGGGCCACCAATGAGCAGTTCTTC
TRBJ1-3	-	TRBV27	14	-	CASGLRGSGNTIYF	TGTGCCAGCGGGCTCAGGGGTTCTGGAAACACCATATATTTT
TRBJ2-2	-	TRBV19	15	-	CASSIGQSNTGELFF	TGTGCCAGTAGTATAGGGCAATCGAACACCGGGGAGCTGTTTTTT
TRBJ1-2	-	TRBV19	13	once	CASSPLAAHGYTF	TGTGCCAGTAGCCCTCTCGCGGCACATGGCTACACCTTC
TRBJ1-5	-	TRBV4-1	14	-	CASSQVDRNQPQHF	TGCGCCAGCAGCCAAGTTGACCGCAATCAGCCCCAGCATTTT